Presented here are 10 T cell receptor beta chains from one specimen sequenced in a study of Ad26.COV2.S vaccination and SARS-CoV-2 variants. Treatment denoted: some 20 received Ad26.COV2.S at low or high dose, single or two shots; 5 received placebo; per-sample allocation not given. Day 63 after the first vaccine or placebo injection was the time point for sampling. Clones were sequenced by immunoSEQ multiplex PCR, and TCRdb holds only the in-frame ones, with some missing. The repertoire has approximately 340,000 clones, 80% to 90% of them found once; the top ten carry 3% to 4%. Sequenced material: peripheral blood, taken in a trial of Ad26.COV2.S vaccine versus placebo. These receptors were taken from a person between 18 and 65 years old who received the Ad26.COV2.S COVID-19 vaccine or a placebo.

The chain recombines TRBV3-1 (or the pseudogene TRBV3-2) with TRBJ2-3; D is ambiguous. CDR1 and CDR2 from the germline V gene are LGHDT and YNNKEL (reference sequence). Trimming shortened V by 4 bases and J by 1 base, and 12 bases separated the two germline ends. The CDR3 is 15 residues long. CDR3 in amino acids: CASSLGPSGTDTQYF. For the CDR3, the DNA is TGTGCCAGCAGCCTTGGCCCCTCAGGCACAGATACGCAGTATTTT.

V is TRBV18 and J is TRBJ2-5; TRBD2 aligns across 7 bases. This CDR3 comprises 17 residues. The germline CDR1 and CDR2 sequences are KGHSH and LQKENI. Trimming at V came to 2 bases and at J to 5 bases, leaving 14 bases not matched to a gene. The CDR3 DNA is TGTGCCAGCTCACCAGGAGTCCCTCTAGCCGGGAGGGAGACCCAGTACTTC. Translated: CASSPGVPLAGRETQYF.

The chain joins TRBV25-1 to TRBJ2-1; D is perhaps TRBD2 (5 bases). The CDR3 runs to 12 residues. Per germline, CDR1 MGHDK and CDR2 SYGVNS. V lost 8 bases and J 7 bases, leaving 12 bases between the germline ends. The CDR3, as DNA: TGTGCCAGCCGCCCGGACTTTAATGAGCAGTTCTTC. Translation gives CASRPDFNEQFF.

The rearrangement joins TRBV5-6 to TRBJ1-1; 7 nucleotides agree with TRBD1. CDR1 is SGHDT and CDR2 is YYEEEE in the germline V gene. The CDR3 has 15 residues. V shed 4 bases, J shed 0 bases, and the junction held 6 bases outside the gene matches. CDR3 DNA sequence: TGTGCCAGCAGCGCGACCGGGACAGTGAACACTGAAGCTTTCTTT. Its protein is CASSATGTVNTEAFF.

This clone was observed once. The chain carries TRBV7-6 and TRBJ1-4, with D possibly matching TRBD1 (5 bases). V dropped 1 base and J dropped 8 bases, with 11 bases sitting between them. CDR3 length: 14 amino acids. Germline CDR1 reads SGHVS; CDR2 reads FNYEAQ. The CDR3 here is CASSLEGAGEKLFF. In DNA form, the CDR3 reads TGTGCCAGCAGCTTAGAAGGGGCGGGGGAAAAACTGTTTTTT.

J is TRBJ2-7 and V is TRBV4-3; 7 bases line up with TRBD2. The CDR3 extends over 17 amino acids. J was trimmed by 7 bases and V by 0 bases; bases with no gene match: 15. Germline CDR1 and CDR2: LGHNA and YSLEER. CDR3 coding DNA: TGCGCCAGCAGCCAAGATCTAGCTCTAGCGGTTGGGGGGGAGCAGTACTTC. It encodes CASSQDLALAVGGEQYF.

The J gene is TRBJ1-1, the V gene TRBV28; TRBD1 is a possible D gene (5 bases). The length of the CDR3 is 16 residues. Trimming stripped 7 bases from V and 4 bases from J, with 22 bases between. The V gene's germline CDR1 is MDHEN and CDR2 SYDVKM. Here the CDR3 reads CASIRAGTLAGTEAFF. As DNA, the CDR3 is TGTGCCAGCATTCGGGCCGGGACCCTGGCGGGCACTGAAGCTTTCTTT.

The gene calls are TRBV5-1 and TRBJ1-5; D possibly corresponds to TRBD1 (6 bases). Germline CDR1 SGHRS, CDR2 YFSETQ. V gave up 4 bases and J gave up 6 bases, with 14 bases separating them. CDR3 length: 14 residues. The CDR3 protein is CASSTTGNGQPQHF. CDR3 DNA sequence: TGCGCCAGCAGCACAACAGGGAATGGTCAGCCCCAGCATTTT.

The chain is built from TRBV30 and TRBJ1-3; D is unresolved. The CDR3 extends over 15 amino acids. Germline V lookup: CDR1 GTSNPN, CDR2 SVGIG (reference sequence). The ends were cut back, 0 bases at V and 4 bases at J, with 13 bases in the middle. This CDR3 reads CAWSVLRASGNTIYF. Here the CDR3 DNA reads TGTGCCTGGAGTGTGCTTAGGGCGTCCGGAAACACCATATATTTT.

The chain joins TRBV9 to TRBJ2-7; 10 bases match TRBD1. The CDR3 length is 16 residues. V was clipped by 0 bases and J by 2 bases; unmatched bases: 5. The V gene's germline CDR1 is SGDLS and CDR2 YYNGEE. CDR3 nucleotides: TGTGCCAGCAGCGTAGGGGGGACAGGGGTTACCTACGAGCAGTACTTC. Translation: CASSVGGTGVTYEQYF.